This is a list of T cell receptor beta chains from one sample in a study of T-cell memory formation after mild COVID-19. Each CDR3 protein is one row after TCRdb ran MiXCR on the 5' RACE reads. The sample contains 540,000 or so distinct CDR3 sequences, about a fifth of which appear only once. Sequencing was done on a sample of PBMCs or a T cell subset sorted from them (not recorded which). The receptors were gathered from an adult woman who had mild COVID-19 (a few samples of this study predate the infection). Cell type and time point are not known. The CDR3 runs from the conserved cysteine through the conserved F or W. The D gene is left open where the match is weak. The listing skips clone size in some rows; elsewhere it reads once, few, many or a size class.

12	TRBJ2-3	.	TRBD2	TRBV12-3/TRBV12-4	CASSLNGGSWYF	TGTGCCAGCAGTTTGAACGGGGGGAGTTGGTATTTT
14	TRBJ2-5	.	TRBD2	TRBV6-1	CASRRGVNQETQYF	TGTGCCAGCCGACGGGGGGTAAATCAAGAGACCCAGTACTTC
16	TRBJ2-1	few	.	TRBV6-1	CASSTWDRGGYNEQFF	TGTGCCAGCAGTACCTGGGACCGAGGGGGGTACAATGAGCAGTTCTTC
16	TRBJ1-5	many	TRBD1	TRBV20-1	CSATDRGIYGNQPQHF	TGCAGTGCCACCGACAGGGGAATTTATGGCAATCAGCCCCAGCATTTT
14	TRBJ1-1	.	.	TRBV12-3/TRBV12-4	CASSFRGMGTEAFF	TGTGCCAGCAGTTTTCGGGGGATGGGGACTGAAGCTTTCTTT
14	TRBJ2-2	few	TRBD2	TRBV12-3/TRBV12-4	CASSPGGTVGELFF	TGTGCCAGCAGTCCGGGGGGGACGGTCGGGGAGCTGTTTTTT
16	TRBJ2-2	.	.	TRBV11-3	CASSGYGTPGSGELFF	TGTGCCAGCAGCGGATACGGGACACCCGGTTCCGGGGAGCTGTTTTTT
15	TRBJ1-1	.	.	TRBV5-5	CASSQLSGVNTEAFF	TGTGCCAGCAGCCAGTTGTCGGGGGTGAACACTGAAGCTTTCTTT
14	TRBJ2-3	few	.	TRBV20-1	CSGASRQGTDTQYF	TGCAGTGGCGCGAGTCGACAGGGCACAGATACGCAGTATTTT
16	TRBJ1-5	few	.	TRBV20-1	CSAGRSRQLSNQPQHF	TGCAGTGCGGGACGTTCCAGACAGCTTAGCAATCAGCCCCAGCATTTT
18	TRBJ1-4	few	TRBD1	TRBV12-3/TRBV12-4	CASSFRVRDDRAEEKLFF	TGTGCCAGCAGTTTCCGGGTACGAGATGACAGGGCCGAGGAAAAACTGTTTTTT
14	TRBJ2-7	few	TRBD1	TRBV18	CASSQDRGQYEQYF	TGTGCCAGCTCACAGGACAGGGGGCAATACGAGCAGTACTTC
13	TRBJ2-3	few	TRBD2	TRBV6-2/TRBV6-3	CASPRLAVDTQYF	TGTGCCAGCCCCAGACTAGCGGTAGATACGCAGTATTTT
16	TRBJ2-3	many	TRBD1	TRBV4-3	CASSQAPGGNADTQYF	TGCGCCAGCAGCCAAGCCCCAGGGGGCAACGCAGATACGCAGTATTTT
17	TRBJ2-5	.	.	TRBV6-2/TRBV6-3	CASSYSVGDIVGETQYF	TGTGCCAGCAGTTACTCGGTGGGGGACATCGTGGGGGAGACCCAGTACTTC
20	TRBJ2-3	.	TRBD2	TRBV7-3	CASSAVPGLAGTIFTDTQYF	TGTGCCAGCAGTGCTGTACCGGGACTAGCGGGGACCATTTTCACAGATACGCAGTATTTT
14	TRBJ2-3	.	.	TRBV11-2	CASSLAGPGDTQYF	TGTGCCAGCAGCTTAGCTGGACCCGGGGATACGCAGTATTTT
11	TRBJ2-7	.	.	TRBV7-2	CASSLNGEQYF	TGTGCCAGCAGCTTAAATGGCGAGCAGTACTTC
15	TRBJ2-1	.	.	TRBV27	CASSPREVGYNEQFF	TGTGCCAGCAGTCCAAGGGAGGTGGGGTACAATGAGCAGTTCTTC
13	TRBJ1-6	.	.	TRBV12-3/TRBV12-4	CASSGTSYSPLHF	TGTGCCAGCAGTGGGACATCTTATTCACCCCTCCACTTT
15	TRBJ2-3	few	.	TRBV7-9	CASSLIRGSTDTQYF	TGTGCCAGCAGCCTAATTCGGGGAAGCACAGATACGCAGTATTTT
15	TRBJ2-1	.	.	TRBV5-6	CASSLVTSSYNEQFF	TGTGCCAGCAGCTTAGTAACTAGCTCCTACAATGAGCAGTTCTTC
14	TRBJ2-3	few	TRBD2	TRBV7-9	CASIPGGPADTQYF	TGTGCCAGCATCCCGGGGGGGCCCGCAGATACGCAGTATTTT
12	TRBJ2-7	few	.	TRBV29-1	CSVVAASYEQYF	TGCAGCGTTGTCGCAGCCTCCTACGAGCAGTACTTC
12	TRBJ2-7	few	.	TRBV3-1	CASSQVNYEQYF	TGTGCCAGCAGCCAAGTCAACTACGAGCAGTACTTC
13	TRBJ2-3	.	TRBD1	TRBV5-4	CASSLGQSDTQYF	TGTGCCAGCAGCCTGGGACAGTCAGATACGCAGTATTTT
15	TRBJ2-5	.	.	TRBV7-8	CASSLVGTVQETQYF	TGTGCCAGCAGCTTAGTCGGGACCGTACAAGAGACCCAGTACTTC